The entry below describes one TCR beta chain. Antigen: not known. Relative to the germline gene, one junction end is altered; a read error may explain this. This entry belongs to a study of T cell responses to AZD1222 COVID-19 vaccine. Study in general: Analysis merged second doses at about 4 or about 12 weeks.

Study-wide results and caveats: Of the AZD1222 recipients, only 5 or 6 were seropositive at baseline.

Assay used: immunoSEQ multiplex PCR; TCRdb lists only in-frame clones, some missing. The data contain tens of thousands of clones, approximately 81% of them singletons. Looked up from germline, CDR1 is SGHTA and CDR2 is FQGNSA. The CDR3 loop spans 15 amino acids. This chain links TRBV7-2 with TRBJ2-7; 10 bases are a match to TRBD1. The receptor comes from an adult in good health. Sequencing used peripheral blood, obtained on day 0 of AZD1222 vaccination. The CDR3 here is CASNLFGTGVYEQYF. CDR3 in DNA: TGTGCCAGCAACTTATTTGGGACAGGGGTTTACGAGCAGTACTTC.